One sample yielded the 3 T cell receptor beta chains listed below, sequenced in a study of technical replicates of blood from a few donors. Clones were sequenced by immunoSEQ multiplex PCR, and TCRdb holds only the in-frame ones, with some missing. In the table there are 75,000 to 90,000 clones, 95% to 97% of which are singletons. Sequencing was performed on T cells isolated from PBMCs. Receptors were obtained from a human donor in good health.

The chain combines TRBV9 with TRBJ2-7, with 12 bases matching TRBD2. CDR3 size: 16 residues. Germline V gene data show CDR1 as SGDLS and CDR2 as YYNGEE. The junction had 3 bases not matched to a gene; V was cut back by 0 bases and J by 2 bases. The CDR3 DNA sequence: TGTGCCAGCAGCGTAGAGGGACTAGCGGGTACCTACGAGCAGTACTTC. Its translation is CASSVEGLAGTYEQYF. Supplemented by reference TRBV9 and TRBJ2-7, the full variable domain reads DSGVTQTPKHLITATGQRVTLRCSPRSGDLSVYWYQQSLDQGLQFLIQYYNGEERAKGNILERFSAQQFPDLHSELNLSSLELGDSALYFCASSVEGLAGTYEQYFGPGTRLTVT.

The V and J genes are TRBV28 and TRBJ1-3; D uncertain. This CDR3 is built from 14 residues. The germline gives CDR1 MDHEN, CDR2 SYDVKM. Trimming stripped 3 bases from V and 4 bases from J, with 10 bases between. The CDR3 here is CASSFALEGNTIYF. Written as DNA, the CDR3 is TGTGCCAGCAGTTTTGCACTGGAGGGAAACACCATATATTTT. The variable domain in full, with the rest retrieved from reference TRBV28 and TRBJ1-3, is DVKVTQSSRYLVKRTGEKVFLECVQDMDHENMFWYRQDPGLGLRLIYFSYDVKMKEKGDIPEGYSVSREKKERFSLILESASTNQTSMYLCASSFALEGNTIYFGEGSWLTVV.

The genes are TRBV14 and TRBJ2-1; D gene ambiguous. The length of the CDR3 is 12 residues. The germline V gene has CDR1 SGHDN and CDR2 FVKESK. The V and J ends lost 4 bases and 6 bases respectively, with 7 bases between them. The CDR3 coding sequence is TGTGCCAGCAGCCCGGGTCGCAATGAGCAGTTCTTC. Encoded protein: CASSPGRNEQFF.